The 8 T cell receptor beta chains below were found in one sample sequenced in a study of cytomegalovirus exposure and HLA in healthy donors (dated by TCRdb to 2015 to 2018). The method behind the library was the immunoSEQ multiplex PCR assay. The multiplex PCR relied on a mix of 60 forward primers for TCR Vbeta segments and 13 reverse primers for TCR Jbeta segments. TCRdb holds this immuneACCESS table with in-frame rearrangements only. Some clones are missing; in checked studies, unresolved V genes explain under half, and the rest has no known cause. The sample records some 150,000 clones, around 77% of which are singletons. The ten biggest clones cover approximately 1.6% of the sample. The sequencing input was PBMCs. These receptors were obtained from a woman in her twenties or thirties in good health and CMV-seronegative.

This clone occurred once. The rearrangement uses TRBV7-2 and TRBJ2-7; 9 bases are a match to TRBD2. Germline V gene lookup returns CDR1 SGHTA and CDR2 FQGNSA. The ends lost 1 base at V and 2 bases at J; junction bases unmatched: 3. The CDR3 is 15 residues long. The CDR3 reads CASSLVAGGTYEQYF. The CDR3 nucleotides read TGTGCCAGCAGCTTAGTGGCGGGGGGGACCTACGAGCAGTACTTC.

The chain joins TRBV5-1 to TRBJ2-1, with 10 nucleotides matching TRBD2. V lost 4 bases and J lost 5; bases outside the gene matches: 3. This CDR3 is built from 14 residues. Germline CDR1 and CDR2: SGHRS and YFSETQ. CDR3 nucleotide sequence: TGCGCCAGCAGCATAACTAGCGGGAACAATGAGCAGTTCTTC. Protein sequence: CASSITSGNNEQFF.

V and J are TRBV11-2 and TRBJ2-7; D is ambiguous. The CDR3 has 12 amino acids. V was trimmed by 5 bases and J by 2 bases, leaving 7 bases between them. Per germline, CDR1 SGHAT and CDR2 FQNNGV. The CDR3 reads CASSELAYEQYF. For the CDR3, the DNA is TGTGCCAGCAGCGAACTGGCCTACGAGCAGTACTTC.

The chain combines TRBV6-1 with TRBJ1-2; D might be TRBD1 (6 bases). The germline V gene has CDR1 MNHNS and CDR2 SASEGT. The CDR3 spans 15 residues. V was cut by 6 bases and J by 7 bases, with 21 bases left in between. The CDR3: CASSGGAGGIGGYTF. CDR3 nucleotide sequence: TGTGCCAGCAGCGGGGGGGCGGGAGGGATCGGTGGCTACACCTTC.

V gene TRBV7-9 combines with J gene TRBJ2-7, with D possibly being TRBD1 (5 bases). Trimming cost V 0 bases and J 2 bases, with 5 bases left between them. Germline V gene lookup returns CDR1 SEHNR and CDR2 FQNEAQ (reference sequence). This CDR3 is built from 13 residues. This CDR3 reads CASSLADTYEQYF. For the CDR3, the DNA is TGTGCCAGCAGCTTAGCGGACACCTACGAGCAGTACTTC.

This chain joins TRBV5-1 and TRBJ2-7; 8 nucleotides agree with TRBD1. The germline V gene encodes CDR1 SGHRS and CDR2 YFSETQ. The CDR3 covers 14 residues. J gave up 0 bases and V 2 bases, and 1 base lay outside the gene matches. The CDR3, as DNA: TGCGCCAGCAGCTTTGGGACAGGCTCCTACGAGCAGTACTTC. This translates into CASSFGTGSYEQYF.

As DNA, the CDR3 is TGCGCCAGTTCGACAGGTTACAATGAGCAGTTCTTC. This sequence encodes CASSTGYNEQFF. J is TRBJ2-1 and V is TRBV5-1; D perhaps matches TRBD1 (6 bases). Trimming shortened V by 8 bases and J by 4 bases, and 10 bases separated the two germline ends. Germline V gives CDR1 SGHRS, CDR2 YFSETQ. The CDR3 is 12 amino acids.

The chain links TRBV7-3 to TRBJ2-1, with 12 bases fitting TRBD2. Trimming cost V 5 bases and J 6 bases; bases outside gene matches: 8. The CDR3 has 16 residues. The germline V gene has CDR1 SGHTA and CDR2 FQGTGA. CDR3 coding DNA: TGTGCCAGCAGCCAGGTCCTAGCGGGGGGGTTCAATGAGCAGTTCTTC. Its translation is CASSQVLAGGFNEQFF.